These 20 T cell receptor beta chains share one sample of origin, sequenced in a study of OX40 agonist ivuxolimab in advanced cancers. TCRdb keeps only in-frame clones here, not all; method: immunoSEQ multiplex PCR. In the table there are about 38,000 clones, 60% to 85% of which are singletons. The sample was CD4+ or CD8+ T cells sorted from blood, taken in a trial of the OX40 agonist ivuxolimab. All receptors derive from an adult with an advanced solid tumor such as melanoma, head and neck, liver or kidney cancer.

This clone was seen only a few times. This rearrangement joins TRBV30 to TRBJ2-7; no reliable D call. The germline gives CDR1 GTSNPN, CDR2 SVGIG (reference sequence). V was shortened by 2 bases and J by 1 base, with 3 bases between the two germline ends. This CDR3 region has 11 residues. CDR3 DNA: TGTGCCTGGAGTCTGTCCTACGAGCAGTACTTC. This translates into CAWSLSYEQYF.

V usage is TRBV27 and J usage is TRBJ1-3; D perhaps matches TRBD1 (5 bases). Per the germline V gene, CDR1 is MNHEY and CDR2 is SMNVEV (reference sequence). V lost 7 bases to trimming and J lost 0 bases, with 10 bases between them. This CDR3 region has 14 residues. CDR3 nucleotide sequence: TGTGCCAGCACATGGGGGAGCTCTGGAAACACCATATATTTT. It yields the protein CASTWGSSGNTIYF.

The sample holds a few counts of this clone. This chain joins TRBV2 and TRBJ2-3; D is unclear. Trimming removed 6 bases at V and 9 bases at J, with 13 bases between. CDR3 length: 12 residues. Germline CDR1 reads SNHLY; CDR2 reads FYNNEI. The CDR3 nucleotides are TGTGCCAGCAGGGTGGACGGACGCACGCAGTATTTT. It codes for CASRVDGRTQYF.

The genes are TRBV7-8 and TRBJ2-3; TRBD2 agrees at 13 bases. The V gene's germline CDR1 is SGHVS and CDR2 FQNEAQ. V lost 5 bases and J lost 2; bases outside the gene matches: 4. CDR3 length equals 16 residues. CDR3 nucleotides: TGTGCCAGCAGCCTGGGACTAGCGGGACACACAGATACGCAGTATTTT. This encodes CASSLGLAGHTDTQYF.

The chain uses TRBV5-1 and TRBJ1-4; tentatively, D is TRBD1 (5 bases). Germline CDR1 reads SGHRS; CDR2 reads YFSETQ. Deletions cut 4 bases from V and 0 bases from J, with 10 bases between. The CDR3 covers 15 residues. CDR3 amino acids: CASSPMGATNEKLFF. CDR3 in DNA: TGCGCCAGCAGCCCCATGGGGGCAACTAATGAAAAACTGTTTTTT.

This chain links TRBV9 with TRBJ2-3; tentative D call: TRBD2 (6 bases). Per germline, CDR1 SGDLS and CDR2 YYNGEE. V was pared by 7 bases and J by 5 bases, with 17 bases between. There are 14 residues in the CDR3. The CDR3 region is CASSSALAVDTQYF. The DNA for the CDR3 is TGTGCCAGCTCTAGCGCCTTGGCGGTAGATACGCAGTATTTT.

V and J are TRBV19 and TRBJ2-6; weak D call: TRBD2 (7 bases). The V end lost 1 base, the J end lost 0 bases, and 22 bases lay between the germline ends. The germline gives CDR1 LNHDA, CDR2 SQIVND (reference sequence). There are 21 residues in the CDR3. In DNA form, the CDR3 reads TGTGCCAGTAGTATAGGAATTCATAACGGGGGGCAGGACTCTGGGGCCAACGTCCTGACTTTC. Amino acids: CASSIGIHNGGQDSGANVLTF.

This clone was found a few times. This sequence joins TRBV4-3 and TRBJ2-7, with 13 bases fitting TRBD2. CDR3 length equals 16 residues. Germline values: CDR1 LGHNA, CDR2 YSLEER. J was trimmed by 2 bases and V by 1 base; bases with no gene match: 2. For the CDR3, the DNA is TGCGCCAGCAGCCAAGGACTAGCGGGGGGCACCTACGAGCAGTACTTC. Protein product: CASSQGLAGGTYEQYF.

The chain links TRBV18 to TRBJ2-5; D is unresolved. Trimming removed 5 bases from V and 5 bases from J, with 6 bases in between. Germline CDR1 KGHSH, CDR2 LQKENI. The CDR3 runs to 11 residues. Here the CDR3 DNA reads TGTGCCAGCTCAACACGGGAGACCCAGTACTTC. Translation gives CASSTRETQYF.

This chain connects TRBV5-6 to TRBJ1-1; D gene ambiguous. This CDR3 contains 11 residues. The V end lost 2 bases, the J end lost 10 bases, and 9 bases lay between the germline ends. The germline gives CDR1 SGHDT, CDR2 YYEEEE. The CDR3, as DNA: TGTGCCAGCAGCTTAGGGAGTTTAGCTTTCTTT. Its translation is CASSLGSLAFF. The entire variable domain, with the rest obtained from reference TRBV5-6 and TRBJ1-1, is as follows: DAGVTQSPTHLIKTRGQQVTLRCSPKSGHDTVSWYQQALGQGPQFIFQYYEEEERQRGNFPDRFSGHQFPNYSSELNVNALLLGDSALYLCASSLGSLAFFGQGTRLTVV.

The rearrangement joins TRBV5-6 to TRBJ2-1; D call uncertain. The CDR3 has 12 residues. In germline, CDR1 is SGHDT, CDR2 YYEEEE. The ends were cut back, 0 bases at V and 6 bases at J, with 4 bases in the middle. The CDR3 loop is CASSLVSNEQFF. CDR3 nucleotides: TGTGCCAGCAGCTTGGTCAGCAATGAGCAGTTCTTC.

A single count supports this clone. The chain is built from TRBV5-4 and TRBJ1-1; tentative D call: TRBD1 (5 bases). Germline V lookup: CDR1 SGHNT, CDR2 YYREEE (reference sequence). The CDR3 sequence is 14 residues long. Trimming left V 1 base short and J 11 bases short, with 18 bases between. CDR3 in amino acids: CASSLRGALRFAFF. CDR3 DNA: TGTGCCAGCAGCTTGAGGGGCGCCTTGCGGTTTGCTTTCTTT.

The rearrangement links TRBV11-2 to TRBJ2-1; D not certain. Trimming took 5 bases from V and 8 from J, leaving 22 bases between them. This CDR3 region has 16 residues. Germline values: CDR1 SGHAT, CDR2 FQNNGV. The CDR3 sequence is CASSPRLGVNMYEQFF. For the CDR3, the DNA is TGTGCCAGCAGCCCGCGACTGGGCGTGAATATGTATGAGCAGTTCTTC.

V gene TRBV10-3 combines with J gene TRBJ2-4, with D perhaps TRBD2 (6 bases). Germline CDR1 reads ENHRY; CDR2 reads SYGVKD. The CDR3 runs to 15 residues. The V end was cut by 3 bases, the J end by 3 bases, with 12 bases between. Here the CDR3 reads CAISERVGGKNIQYF. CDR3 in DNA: TGTGCCATCAGTGAAAGGGTCGGGGGCAAAAACATTCAGTACTTC.

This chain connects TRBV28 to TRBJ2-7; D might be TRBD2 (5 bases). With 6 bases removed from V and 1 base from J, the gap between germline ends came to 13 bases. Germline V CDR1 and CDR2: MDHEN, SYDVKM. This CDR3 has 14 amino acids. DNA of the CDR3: TGTGCCAGCAGCCCGGACTTTAATTCCTACGAGCAGTACTTC. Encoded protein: CASSPDFNSYEQYF.

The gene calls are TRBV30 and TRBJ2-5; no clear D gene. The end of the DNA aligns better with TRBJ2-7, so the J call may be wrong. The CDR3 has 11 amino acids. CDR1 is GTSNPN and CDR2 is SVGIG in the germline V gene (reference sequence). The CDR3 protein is CAWIRDYEQYF. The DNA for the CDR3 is TGTGCCTGGATTAGGGACTACGAGCAGTACTTC.

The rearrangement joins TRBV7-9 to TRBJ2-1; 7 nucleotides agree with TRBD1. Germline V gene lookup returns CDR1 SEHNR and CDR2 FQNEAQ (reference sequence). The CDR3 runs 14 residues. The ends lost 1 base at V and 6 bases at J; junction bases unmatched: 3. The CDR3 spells CASSLGTGCNEQFF. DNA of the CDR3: TGTGCCAGCAGCTTAGGGACAGGCTGCAATGAGCAGTTCTTC.

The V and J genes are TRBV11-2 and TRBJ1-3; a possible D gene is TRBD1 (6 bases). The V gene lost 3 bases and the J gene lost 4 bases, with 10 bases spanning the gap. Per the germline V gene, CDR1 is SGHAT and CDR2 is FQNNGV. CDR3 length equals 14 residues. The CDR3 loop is CASSFQDRGNTIYF. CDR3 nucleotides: TGTGCCAGCAGCTTCCAAGACAGGGGAAACACCATATATTTT.

CDR3 coding DNA: TGTGCCAGTAGTTACGGGACAGCCCAAGAGACCCAGTACTTC. It specifies CASSYGTAQETQYF. This sequence joins TRBV19 and TRBJ2-5; 7 bases are a match to TRBD1. The ends lost 5 bases at V and 1 base at J; junction bases unmatched: 4. This CDR3 comprises 14 residues. Germline CDR1 and CDR2: LNHDA and SQIVND (reference sequence).

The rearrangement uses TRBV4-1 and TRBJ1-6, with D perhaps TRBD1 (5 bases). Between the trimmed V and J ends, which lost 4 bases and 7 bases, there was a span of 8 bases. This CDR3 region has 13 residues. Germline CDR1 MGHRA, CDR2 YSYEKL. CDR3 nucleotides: TGCGCCAGCAGCCCCCCAGGGAATTCACCCCTCCACTTT. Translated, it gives CASSPPGNSPLHF.